A single sample gave rise to the 14 T cell receptor beta chains below, sequenced in a study of control samples from healthy donors and cancer patients. Here immunoSEQ multiplex PCR was the method, and the copy in TCRdb shows in-frame clones only, minus some. The sample contains 130,000 or so clones, about 90% of which appear only once. Sequenced input: blood. The receptors shown here come from a man between 60 and 70 years old in good health.

The V gene is TRBV6-2 or TRBV6-3, the J gene TRBJ2-6, with 8 bases that match TRBD1. The germline gives CDR1 MNHEY, CDR2 SVGEGT. With 2 bases clipped from V and 0 bases from J, the junction kept 6 bases outside the gene matches. The CDR3 loop spans 18 amino acids. In DNA, the CDR3 is TGTGCCAGCAGTTACCGGGACAGGAGTTCCTCTGGGGCCAACGTCCTGACTTTC. Protein sequence: CASSYRDRSSSGANVLTF.

The rearrangement uses TRBV28 and TRBJ2-6, with 8 bases that match TRBD1. CDR3 length equals 15 residues. Trimming took 6 bases from V and 4 from J; bases not matched to a gene: 5. Germline CDR1 is MDHEN and CDR2 is SYDVKM. The CDR3: CASSRQGSGANVLTF. DNA of the CDR3: TGTGCCAGCAGCCGACAGGGGTCCGGGGCCAACGTCCTGACTTTC.

The chain is built from TRBV7-3 and TRBJ2-2; 7 nucleotides align to TRBD2. Germline assignment: CDR1 SGHTA and CDR2 FQGTGA. The trim removed 4 bases at V and 0 bases at J, leaving 2 bases unmatched. The CDR3 runs to 15 residues. CDR3 sequence reads: CASSWEGPNTGELFF. The CDR3, as DNA: TGTGCCAGCAGCTGGGAGGGGCCGAACACCGGGGAGCTGTTTTTT.

The chain uses TRBV28 and TRBJ2-2; D is unresolved. The CDR3 is made up of 14 amino acids. Deletions cut 7 bases from V and 1 base from J, with 10 bases between. Germline loops: CDR1 MDHEN, CDR2 SYDVKM. CDR3 residues: CASIRRENTGELFF. The CDR3 coding sequence is TGTGCCAGCATTAGGCGCGAGAACACCGGGGAGCTGTTTTTT.

The V gene is TRBV9, the J gene TRBJ2-5, with 7 bases aligning to TRBD2. Trimming took 0 bases from V and 2 from J; bases not matched to a gene: 7. Germline V gives CDR1 SGDLS, CDR2 YYNGEE. The CDR3 runs to 16 residues. Written as DNA, the CDR3 is TGTGCCAGCAGCGTAGGAACGGGCGGGGGACAAGAGACCCAGTACTTC. It encodes CASSVGTGGGQETQYF.

The V gene is TRBV24-1, the J gene TRBJ1-1, with unresolved D. CDR1 and CDR2 from the germline V gene are KGHDR and SFDVKD. V lost 8 bases to trimming and J lost 5 bases, with 14 bases between them. This CDR3 comprises 13 residues. CDR3 DNA sequence: TGTGCCACCATCCCAACACCGGGGACTGAAGCTTTCTTT. Translating it yields CATIPTPGTEAFF.

The rearrangement uses TRBV10-2 and TRBJ2-2; TRBD2 is a possible D gene (6 bases). V was cut by 6 bases and J by 0 bases, with 11 bases left in between. Germline CDR1 WSHSY, CDR2 SAAADI. The CDR3 covers 15 residues. The chain's CDR3 is CASRAGSANTGELFF. The CDR3 bases are TGCGCCAGCAGGGCGGGGTCGGCGAACACCGGGGAGCTGTTTTTT.

V usage is TRBV27 and J usage is TRBJ2-3; weak D call: TRBD2 (6 bases). V lost 4 bases and J lost 7, with 15 bases in between. This CDR3 spans 14 amino acids. Germline V gives CDR1 MNHEY, CDR2 SMNVEV (reference sequence). CDR3 sequence: CASSSEGRGNTQYF. The CDR3 coding sequence is TGTGCCAGCAGTTCGGAGGGGCGAGGAAATACGCAGTATTTT.

The chain employs TRBV13 and TRBJ2-7; unclear D gene. Germline V gene sequence: CDR1 PRHDT, CDR2 FYEKMQ (reference sequence). Trimming cost V 2 bases and J 3 bases, with 14 bases left between them. The CDR3 contains 15 residues. In DNA form, the CDR3 reads TGTGCCAGCAGCTTAAAGGTATCGCCCAACTACGAGCAGTACTTC. Encoded protein: CASSLKVSPNYEQYF. The variable domain in full, with the rest retrieved from reference TRBV13 and TRBJ2-7, is AAGVIQSPRHLIKEKRETATLKCYPIPRHDTVYWYQQGPGQDPQFLISFYEKMQSDKGSIPDRFSAQQFSDYHSELNMSSLELGDSALYFCASSLKVSPNYEQYFGPGTRLTVT.

The J gene is TRBJ1-3, the V gene TRBV7-2; D might be TRBD1 (6 bases). The CDR3 consists of 15 residues. The germline gives CDR1 SGHTA, CDR2 FQGNSA. V was trimmed by 5 bases and J by 4 bases, leaving 15 bases between them. CDR3 nucleotides: TGTGCCAGCAGCGCTACAGGGTTTGAGGGAAACACCATATATTTT. It yields the protein CASSATGFEGNTIYF.

The J gene is TRBJ1-4, the V gene TRBV10-1; D is ambiguous. Trimming stripped 0 bases from V and 7 bases from J, with 12 bases between. Germline V CDR1 and CDR2: WNHNN, SYGVQD (reference sequence). The CDR3 runs to 15 residues. CDR3 sequence (DNA): TGCGCCAGCAGTGAGTCAGCCGGACGGAGTGAAAAACTGTTTTTT. This translates into CASSESAGRSEKLFF.

The chain joins TRBV18 to TRBJ2-4; D not resolved. V shed 5 bases and J shed 1 base, with 12 bases lying between them. Germline-derived CDR1 and CDR2 are KGHSH and LQKENI. The CDR3 totals 15 residues. The CDR3 nucleotides are TGTGCCAGCTCAGGACCCCGTGGGGCCAAAAACATTCAGTACTTC. Encoded protein: CASSGPRGAKNIQYF. The full variable domain, its missing parts supplied by reference TRBV18 and TRBJ2-4, is NAGVMQNPRHLVRRRGQEARLRCSPMKGHSHVYWYRQLPEEGLKFMVYLQKENIIDESGMPKERFSAEFPKEGPSILRIQQVVRGDSAAYFCASSGPRGAKNIQYFGAGTRLSVL.

The chain carries TRBV2 and TRBJ1-4; D ambiguous. Trimming left V 5 bases short and J 5 bases short, with 15 bases between. Germline values: CDR1 SNHLY, CDR2 FYNNEI. The CDR3 sequence is 15 residues long. CDR3: CASSRPTVDNEKLFF. Written as DNA, the CDR3 is TGTGCCAGCAGTCGGCCTACAGTAGACAATGAAAAACTGTTTTTT.

The rearrangement joins TRBV28 to TRBJ1-3; a possible D gene is TRBD1 (6 bases). V was cut by 1 base and J by 3 bases, with 13 bases left in between. The CDR3 has 16 residues. From germline, CDR1 is MDHEN and CDR2 SYDVKM. This chain's CDR3 is CASSLSGGAFGNTIYF. The DNA for the CDR3 is TGTGCCAGCAGTTTATCGGGGGGCGCTTTTGGAAACACCATATATTTT.